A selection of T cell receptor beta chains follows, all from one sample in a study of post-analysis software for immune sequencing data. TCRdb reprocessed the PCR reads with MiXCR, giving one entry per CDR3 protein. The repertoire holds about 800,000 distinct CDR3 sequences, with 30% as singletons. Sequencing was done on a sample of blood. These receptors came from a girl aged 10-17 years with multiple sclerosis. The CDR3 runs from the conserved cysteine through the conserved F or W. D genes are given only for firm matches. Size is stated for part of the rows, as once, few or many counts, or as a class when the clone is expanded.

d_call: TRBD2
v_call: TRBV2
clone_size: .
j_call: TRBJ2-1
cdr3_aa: CASRDGLAGVGGNEQFF
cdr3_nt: TGTGCCAGCAGGGACGGACTAGCGGGAGTCGGCGGCAATGAGCAGTTCTTC

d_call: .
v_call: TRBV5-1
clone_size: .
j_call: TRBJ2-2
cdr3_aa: CASSWGTGELFF
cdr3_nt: TGCGCCAGCAGCTGGGGTACCGGGGAGCTGTTTTTT

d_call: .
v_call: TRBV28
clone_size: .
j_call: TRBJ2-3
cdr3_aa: CASSRLSADTQYF
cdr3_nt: TGTGCCAGCAGTCGTCTCTCCGCAGATACGCAGTATTTT

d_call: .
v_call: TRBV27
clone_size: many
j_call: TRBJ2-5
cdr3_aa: CASSLYEGGRRYF
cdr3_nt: TGTGCCAGCAGTTTATATGAGGGCGGACGCAGGTACTTC

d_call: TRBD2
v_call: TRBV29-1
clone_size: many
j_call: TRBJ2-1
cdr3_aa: CSVPLVGREGNEQFF
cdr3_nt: TGCAGCGTCCCCCTCGTCGGGCGGGAGGGCAATGAGCAGTTCTTC

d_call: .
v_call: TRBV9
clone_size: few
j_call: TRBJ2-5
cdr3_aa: CASSLKGQETQYF
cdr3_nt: TGTGCCAGCAGTTTGAAGGGCCAAGAGACCCAGTACTTC

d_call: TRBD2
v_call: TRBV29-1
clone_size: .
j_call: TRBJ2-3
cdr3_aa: CSVVGRAVDTQYF
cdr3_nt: TGCAGCGTTGTCGGGAGGGCGGTAGATACGCAGTATTTT

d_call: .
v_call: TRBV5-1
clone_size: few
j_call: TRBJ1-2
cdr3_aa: CASSLVSSGANNYGYTF
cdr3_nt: TGCGCCAGCAGCTTGGTGTCTTCGGGGGCCAACAACTATGGCTACACCTTC

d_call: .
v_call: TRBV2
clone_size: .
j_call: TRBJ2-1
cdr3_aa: CASSEAQRTSYNEQFF
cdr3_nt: TGTGCCAGCAGTGAAGCTCAGCGTACCTCCTACAATGAGCAGTTCTTC

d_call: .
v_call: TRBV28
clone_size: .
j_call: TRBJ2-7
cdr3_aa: CASSFSGTVREQYF
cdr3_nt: TGTGCCAGCAGTTTTTCGGGGACGGTACGCGAGCAGTACTTC

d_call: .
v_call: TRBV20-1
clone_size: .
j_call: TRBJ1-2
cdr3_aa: CSARDWLDGYTF
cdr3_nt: TGCAGTGCTAGAGATTGGCTGGACGGCTACACCTTC

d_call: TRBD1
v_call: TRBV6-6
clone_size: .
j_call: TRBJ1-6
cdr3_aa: CASSLDRRAYNSPLHF
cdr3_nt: TGTGCCAGCAGTTTGGACAGGCGAGCCTATAATTCACCCCTCCACTTT

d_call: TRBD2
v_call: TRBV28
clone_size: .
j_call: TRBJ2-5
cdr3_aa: CASIEAGGPITYNEQYF
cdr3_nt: TGTGCCAGCATTGAGGCGGGGGGGCCGATTACCTACAATGAGCAGTACTTC

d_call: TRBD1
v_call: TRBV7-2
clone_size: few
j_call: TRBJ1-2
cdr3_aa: CASSLDAGGGYTF
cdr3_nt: TGTGCCAGCAGCTTAGATGCAGGGGGAGGCTACACCTTC